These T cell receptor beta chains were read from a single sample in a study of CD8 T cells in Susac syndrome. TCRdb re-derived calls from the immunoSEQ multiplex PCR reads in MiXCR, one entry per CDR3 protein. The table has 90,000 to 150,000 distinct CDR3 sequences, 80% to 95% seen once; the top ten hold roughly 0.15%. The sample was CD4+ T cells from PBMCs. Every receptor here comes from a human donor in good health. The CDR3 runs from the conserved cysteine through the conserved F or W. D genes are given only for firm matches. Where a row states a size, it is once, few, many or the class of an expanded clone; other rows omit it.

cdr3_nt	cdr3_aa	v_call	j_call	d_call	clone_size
TGTGCCAGCAGCGGGTCCCCGGGGTACGAGCAGTACTTC	CASSGSPGYEQYF	TRBV7-9	TRBJ2-7	NA	NA
TGTGCCAGCAGTGATCATTCGCTTAGGGAGCTGTTTTTT	CASSDHSLRELFF	TRBV6-2/TRBV6-3	TRBJ2-2	NA	NA
TGTGCCAGCAGCTCCCGCGAGCTTGATTCCTATGGCTACACCTTC	CASSSRELDSYGYTF	TRBV7-6	TRBJ1-2	NA	NA
TGTGCCAGCAGCTTACAGGGCGCAGCTTTCTTT	CASSLQGAAFF	TRBV11-2	TRBJ1-1	NA	NA
TGCAGTGGAAAGGTGCCCTTTGCTAACTATGGCTACACCTTC	CSGKVPFANYGYTF	TRBV20-1	TRBJ1-2	NA	NA
TGTGCCAGCAGCTTGGCGGCAGAAGAGACCCAGTACTTC	CASSLAAEETQYF	TRBV5-4	TRBJ2-5	NA	NA
TGCAGTGCTAGCGACAGGGAGTATGGAAACACCATATATTTT	CSASDREYGNTIYF	TRBV20-1	TRBJ1-3	TRBD1	NA
TGTGCCAGCAGAGGGGTTCATCTGGACGGTTCCTACGAGCAGTACTTC	CASRGVHLDGSYEQYF	TRBV28	TRBJ2-7	NA	NA
TGCAGCGCAATGGGGGGGAACACTGAAGCTTTCTTT	CSAMGGNTEAFF	TRBV29-1	TRBJ1-1	NA	once
TGTGCCAGCAGTTACCCCCTGGGGGGGGCACCGTACGAGCAGTACTTC	CASSYPLGGAPYEQYF	TRBV6-2/TRBV6-3	TRBJ2-7	NA	NA
TGTGCCAGTAGTATACCGGGTGGAAACTCCGCGGACGAGCAGTACTTC	CASSIPGGNSADEQYF	TRBV19	TRBJ2-7	NA	NA
TGTGCCAGCTCACCTAAGACTAGCGGAGAGTACAATGAGCAGTTCTTC	CASSPKTSGEYNEQFF	TRBV18	TRBJ2-1	TRBD2	NA
TGTGCCAGCTCACCACCGATCGACGTTTCGGGGGTTGAAAAACTGTTTTTT	CASSPPIDVSGVEKLFF	TRBV18	TRBJ1-4	NA	NA
TGTGCCAGCAGACTGGTGCGGGGGCAGCTTAACTATGGCTACACCTTC	CASRLVRGQLNYGYTF	TRBV7-9	TRBJ1-2	NA	once
TGTGCCAGCAGTGCAGGGGGAAACATTCAGTACTTC	CASSAGGNIQYF	TRBV12-3/TRBV12-4	TRBJ2-4	TRBD1	NA
TGTGCCAGCAGCATGCCCGCTGGCAATGAGCAGTTCTTC	CASSMPAGNEQFF	TRBV7-9	TRBJ2-1	NA	once
TGTGCCAGCAAAGTCACTAGCGGCGATACGCAGTATTTT	CASKVTSGDTQYF	TRBV2	TRBJ2-3	TRBD2	NA
TGTGCCAGCAGCCCTGACCAGGGCGCTGAAGCTTTCTTT	CASSPDQGAEAFF	TRBV3-1	TRBJ1-1	NA	NA